These 19 T cell receptor beta chains originate from one sample sequenced in a study of shared clonotypes between healthy human individuals. TCRdb keeps only in-frame clones here, not all; method: immunoSEQ multiplex PCR. Found here are roughly 1 million clones, more than 60% of them singletons; the top ten hold about 1.5%. The sequenced sample was memory CD4+ T cells sorted from blood. Noted subset: CD45RA-negative fraction. The receptors stem from a man between 18 and 29 years old in good health.

The gene calls are TRBV19 and TRBJ1-2; D is uncertain. Deletions cut 4 bases from V and 8 bases from J, with 17 bases between. The V gene's germline CDR1 is LNHDA and CDR2 SQIVND (reference sequence). The length of the CDR3 is 14 residues. In DNA, the CDR3 is TGTGCCAGTAGTACACACAAGGTCTGGGGAGGCTACACCTTC. Its translation: CASSTHKVWGGYTF.

The chain has TRBV2 and TRBJ2-3, with D possibly being TRBD2 (5 bases). The V end was cut by 9 bases, the J end by 0 bases, with 13 bases between. Germline assignment: CDR1 SNHLY and CDR2 FYNNEI. There are 14 residues in the CDR3. This CDR3 is CARSGATSTDTQYF. The CDR3 nucleotides read TGTGCCAGGAGCGGTGCGACTAGCACAGATACGCAGTATTTT.

This clone was seen a few times. The gene calls are TRBV27 and TRBJ1-2; D is possibly TRBD1 (6 bases). Germline CDR1 reads MNHEY; CDR2 reads SMNVEV (reference sequence). The CDR3 is 13 residues long. Trimming took off 7 bases at V and 4 bases at J, with 13 bases between the two ends. The CDR3 coding sequence is TGTGCCAGCAAACCGGGGACATCCTATGGCTACACCTTC. It encodes CASKPGTSYGYTF.

In its sample, this clone was seen a few times. The chain uses TRBV10-1 and TRBJ2-1; 10 positions match TRBD2. J was trimmed by 6 bases and V by 4 bases; bases with no gene match: 3. Per germline, CDR1 WNHNN and CDR2 SYGVQD (reference sequence). The CDR3 contains 14 residues. CDR3 sequence reads: CASSAGLAPNEQFF. CDR3 in DNA: TGCGCCAGCAGTGCGGGACTAGCGCCCAATGAGCAGTTCTTC.

The rearrangement links TRBV15 to TRBJ1-1; D ambiguous. The ends were cut back, 3 bases at V and 2 bases at J, with 4 bases in the middle. The CDR3 has 12 amino acids. Germline V gives CDR1 LNHNV, CDR2 YYDKDF (reference sequence). The CDR3 nucleotides read TGTGCCACCAGCAGCGATAACACTGAAGCTTTCTTT. Protein sequence: CATSSDNTEAFF.

This clone occurred once. V is TRBV30 and J is TRBJ2-7, with D perhaps matching TRBD1 (5 bases). The CDR3 contains 14 residues. With 4 bases removed from V and 3 bases from J, the gap between germline ends came to 16 bases. Germline-derived CDR1 and CDR2 are GTSNPN and SVGIG (reference sequence). CDR3 loop: CAWTTKGIYYEQYF. In DNA, the CDR3 is TGTGCCTGGACAACCAAGGGGATCTACTACGAGCAGTACTTC.

The rearrangement uses TRBV4-2 and TRBJ2-3; D might be TRBD1 or TRBD2, each matching 5 bases. This CDR3 comprises 16 residues. Trimming took off 2 bases at V and 2 bases at J, with 14 bases between the two ends. Germline lookup yields CDR1 LGHNA and CDR2 YNFKEQ. The CDR3, as DNA: TGTGCCAGCAGCCAACGAGGGGTGGCTCACACAGATACGCAGTATTTT. Its translation is CASSQRGVAHTDTQYF.

The V gene is TRBV10-1, the J gene TRBJ1-5; D remains unclear. V dropped 5 bases and J dropped 0 bases, with 11 bases sitting between them. The CDR3 is 15 residues long. Per the germline V gene, CDR1 is WNHNN and CDR2 is SYGVQD (reference sequence). In nucleotides, the CDR3 is TGCGCCAGCAGTCTGGCCGTAGATAGCAATCAGCCCCAGCATTTT. Amino acid sequence: CASSLAVDSNQPQHF.

This clone was recorded a few times. The chain links TRBV6-5 to TRBJ1-3, with D unclear. Trimming cost V 7 bases and J 0 bases, with 4 bases left between them. Germline V lookup: CDR1 MNHEY, CDR2 SVGAGI. The CDR3 covers 12 residues. Here the CDR3 DNA reads TGTGCCAGCAAAAGCTCTGGAAACACCATATATTTT. Translation gives CASKSSGNTIYF.

The V call is TRBV7-2, the J call TRBJ2-2; D is uncertain. Germline loops: CDR1 SGHTA, CDR2 FQGNSA. CDR3 length: 14 amino acids. Trimming removed 1 base at V and 4 bases at J, with 7 bases between. CDR3 protein: CASSLEFSTGELFF. As DNA, the CDR3 is TGTGCCAGCAGCTTAGAGTTCTCCACCGGGGAGCTGTTTTTT.

On this clone: The same CDR3 also results from other DNA sequences found in this sample. The rearrangement joins TRBV30 to TRBJ2-3; D gene ambiguous. The germline gives CDR1 GTSNPN, CDR2 SVGIG (reference sequence). Trimming stripped 2 bases from V and 2 bases from J, with 5 bases between. This CDR3 has 12 residues. CDR3 DNA: TGTGCCTGGAGTCCAACCACAGATACGCAGTATTTT. Its protein product is CAWSPTTDTQYF.

This chain links TRBV7-9 with TRBJ1-2; D is uncertain. V was clipped by 3 bases and J by 4 bases, with 9 bases between them. This CDR3 is built from 13 residues. Germline V CDR1 and CDR2: SEHNR, FQNEAQ (reference sequence). Here the CDR3 reads CASSFGGVYGYTF. CDR3 bases: TGTGCCAGCAGCTTCGGTGGCGTCTATGGCTACACCTTC.

The rearrangement uses TRBV12-2 and TRBJ1-1. TRBV12-2 is assigned pseudogene status. CDR3 size: 16 residues. CDR3 sequence (DNA): TGTGCAAGTCGCTTAGTAAGCCGAGGGCGGAACACTGAAGCTTTCTTT. This sequence encodes CASRLVSRGRNTEAFF.

The rearrangement links TRBV6-1 to TRBJ2-2, with TRBD1 matching over 9 bases. After removal of 6 bases from V and 4 bases from J, the junction contained 6 bases not matched to a gene. CDR3 length equals 15 residues. CDR1 is MNHNS and CDR2 is SASEGT in the germline V gene. The chain's CDR3 is CASRVGQGITGELFF. CDR3 nucleotide sequence: TGTGCCAGCAGAGTGGGACAGGGTATCACCGGGGAGCTGTTTTTT.

This rearrangement joins TRBV18 to TRBJ2-2, with D unclear. Trimming removed 4 bases from V and 3 bases from J, with 6 bases in between. This CDR3 is built from 13 residues. Germline V gene sequence: CDR1 KGHSH, CDR2 LQKENI. The CDR3 region is CASSRKDTGELFF. The CDR3 DNA reads as TGTGCCAGCTCACGGAAGGACACCGGGGAGCTGTTTTTT.

The rearrangement uses TRBV5-1 and TRBJ2-7, with D unclear. This CDR3 has 13 residues. The germline V gene has CDR1 SGHRS and CDR2 YFSETQ. V was clipped by 4 bases and J by 3 bases, with 11 bases between them. CDR3 bases: TGCGCCAGCAGCAATCCAGGCGTCTACGAGCAGTACTTC. It codes for CASSNPGVYEQYF.

This clone has only a few counts. This same CDR3 is encoded by further DNA sequences in the sample. The chain is built from TRBV7-2 and TRBJ2-1, with D maybe TRBD1 (8 bases). V lost 0 bases and J lost 4, with 10 bases in between. CDR3 length: 15 residues. Germline loops: CDR1 SGHTA, CDR2 FQGNSA. CDR3 in DNA: TGTGCCAGCAGCTTAGCACAGGGGGGGTACAATGAGCAGTTCTTC. This translates into CASSLAQGGYNEQFF.

Only a few counts were recorded for this clone. The chain links TRBV11-3 to TRBJ2-1, with TRBD2 matching 9 bases. V trimming: 4 bases; J trimming: 4 bases; junction bases outside the gene matches: 8. Germline V CDR1 and CDR2: SGHNT, YENEEA. The CDR3 has 16 residues. This CDR3 reads CASSSGGLAIYNEQFF. The CDR3 DNA sequence: TGTGCCAGCAGCTCCGGGGGACTAGCTATATACAATGAGCAGTTCTTC.

The chain combines TRBV7-9 with TRBJ2-5; D may be TRBD1 or TRBD2 (5 bases each). Germline CDR1 reads SEHNR; CDR2 reads FQNEAQ (reference sequence). CDR3 length: 16 amino acids. Between the trimmed V and J ends, which lost 5 bases and 1 base, there was a span of 17 bases. The CDR3 spells CASSPGPTAPQETQYF. DNA of the CDR3: TGTGCCAGCAGCCCGGGACCGACCGCTCCCCAAGAGACCCAGTACTTC.